This T cell receptor beta chain appears in the sequencing data of a study of blood T cell repertoires in COVID-19. Study as a whole: The study drew acute and convalescent COVID-19 samples from the United States, Italy and Spain. Nucleic acid was either cDNA or gDNA, and it came from T cells, B-cell-depleted T cells, or PBMCs.

Original processing notes: Amplifying reference gene primers gave estimates of nucleated cell counts. The assay was immunoSEQ multiplex PCR, and TCRdb's table has in-frame clones only and misses some. Clonal size and the V and J genes are those of that table, whereas D and trimming came from the DNA. This sample yields approximately 94,000 clones, of which 70% to 80% are seen a single time; less than 35% belongs to the top ten. Germline V gene data show CDR1 as MNHNS and CDR2 as SASEGT. CDR3 length: 13 amino acids. A note on this clone: One end of the junction is discordant with germline, which a read error may explain.

The genes are TRBV6-1 and TRBJ2-1; 11 positions match TRBD2. The sample comprised peripheral blood. The receptor's source is a man between 65 and 80 years old with active or convalescent COVID-19. The CDR3 reads CASSEVTSGSKIF. The CDR3 nucleotides are TGTGCCAGCAGTGAAGTAACTAGCGGGAGCAAGATCTTC.